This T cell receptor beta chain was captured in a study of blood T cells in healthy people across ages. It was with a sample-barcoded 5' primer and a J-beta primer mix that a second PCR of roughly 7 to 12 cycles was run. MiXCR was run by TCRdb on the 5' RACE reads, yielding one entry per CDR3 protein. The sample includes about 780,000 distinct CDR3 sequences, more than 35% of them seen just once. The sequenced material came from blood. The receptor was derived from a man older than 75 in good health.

The CDR3 loop reads CSVPGQVGSSRGVFF. Here the CDR3 DNA reads TGCAGTGTCCCAGGGCAGGTCGGATCATCTAGGGGGGTGTTCTTC. The chain couples TRBV20-1 to TRBJ2-1; possibly TRBD1 or TRBD2 for D (6 bases each). V was clipped by 7 bases and J by 15 bases, with 31 bases between them. This CDR3 region has 15 residues. Germline CDR1 DFQATT, CDR2 SNEGSKA (reference sequence).